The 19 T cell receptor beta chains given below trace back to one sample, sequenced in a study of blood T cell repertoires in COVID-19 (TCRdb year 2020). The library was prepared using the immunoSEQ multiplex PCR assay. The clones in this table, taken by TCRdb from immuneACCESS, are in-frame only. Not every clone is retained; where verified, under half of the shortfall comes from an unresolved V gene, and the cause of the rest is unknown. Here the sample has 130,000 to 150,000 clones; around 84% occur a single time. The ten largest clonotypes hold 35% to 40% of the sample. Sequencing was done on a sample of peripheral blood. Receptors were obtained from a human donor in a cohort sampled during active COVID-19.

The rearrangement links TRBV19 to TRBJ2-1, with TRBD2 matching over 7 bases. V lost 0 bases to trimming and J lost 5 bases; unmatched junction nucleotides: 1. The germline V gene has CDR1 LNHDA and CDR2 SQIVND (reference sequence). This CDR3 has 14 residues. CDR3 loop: CASSIDGGNNEQFF. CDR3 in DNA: TGTGCCAGTAGTATAGACGGGGGGAACAATGAGCAGTTCTTC.

CDR3 sequence (DNA): TGTGCCATCTCTAGGGAGGTATACAATGAGCAGTTCTTC. Translating gives CAISREVYNEQFF. The V and J genes are TRBV10-3 and TRBJ2-1; possible D gene TRBD2, 6 bases. The CDR3 totals 13 residues. Germline CDR1 ENHRY, CDR2 SYGVKD. Deletions cut 8 bases from V and 4 bases from J, with 12 bases between.

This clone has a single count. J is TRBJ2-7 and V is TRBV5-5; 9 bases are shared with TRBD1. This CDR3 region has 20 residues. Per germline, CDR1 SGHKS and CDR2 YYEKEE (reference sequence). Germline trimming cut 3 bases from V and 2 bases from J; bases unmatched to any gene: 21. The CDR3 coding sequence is TGTGCCAGCAGCTCAAACGCCGGGACAGGGTTCGGAGCGGGGACCTACGAGCAGTACTTC. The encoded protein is CASSSNAGTGFGAGTYEQYF.

The CDR3 nucleotides are TGTGCCAGCAGCTTGGGCCGGGACAGGGGCGTTTCTATGGAAGCTTTCTTT. Translating gives CASSLGRDRGVSMEAFF. The chain uses TRBV5-4 and TRBJ1-1; 10 bases map to TRBD1. Germline trimming cut 0 bases from V and 8 bases from J; bases unmatched to any gene: 13. Germline V gene sequence: CDR1 SGHNT, CDR2 YYREEE (reference sequence). This CDR3 contains 17 residues.

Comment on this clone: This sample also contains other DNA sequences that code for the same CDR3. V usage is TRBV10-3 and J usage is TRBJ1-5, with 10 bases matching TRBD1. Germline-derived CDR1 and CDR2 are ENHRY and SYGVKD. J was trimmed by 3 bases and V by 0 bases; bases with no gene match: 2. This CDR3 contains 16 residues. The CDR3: CAISESGTGDNQPQHF. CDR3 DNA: TGTGCCATCAGTGAGTCGGGGACAGGGGACAATCAGCCCCAGCATTTT.

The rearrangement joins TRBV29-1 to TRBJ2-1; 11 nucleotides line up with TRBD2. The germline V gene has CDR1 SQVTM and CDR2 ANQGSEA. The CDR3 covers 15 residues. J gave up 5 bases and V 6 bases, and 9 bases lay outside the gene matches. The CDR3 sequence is CSVRVSGGANNEQFF. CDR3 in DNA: TGCAGCGTCCGCGTTAGCGGGGGGGCCAACAATGAGCAGTTCTTC.

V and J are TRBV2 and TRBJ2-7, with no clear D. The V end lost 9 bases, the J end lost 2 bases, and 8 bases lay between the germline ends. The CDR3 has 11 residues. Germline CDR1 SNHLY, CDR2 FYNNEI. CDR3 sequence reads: CASLAAYEQYF. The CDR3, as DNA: TGTGCCAGTCTGGCAGCCTACGAGCAGTACTTC.

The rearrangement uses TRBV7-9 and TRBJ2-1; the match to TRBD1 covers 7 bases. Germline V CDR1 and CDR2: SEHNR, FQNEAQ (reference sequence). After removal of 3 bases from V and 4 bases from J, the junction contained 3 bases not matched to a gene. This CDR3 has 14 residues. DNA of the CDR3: TGTGCCAGCAGCTTTAGGGGACAGTACAATGAGCAGTTCTTC. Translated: CASSFRGQYNEQFF.

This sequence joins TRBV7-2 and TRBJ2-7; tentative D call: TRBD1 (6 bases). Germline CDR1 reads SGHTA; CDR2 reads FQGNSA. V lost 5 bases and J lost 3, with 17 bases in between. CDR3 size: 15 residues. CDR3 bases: TGTGCCAGCAGCCCCTCGGGGACACCATACTACGAGCAGTACTTC. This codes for CASSPSGTPYYEQYF.

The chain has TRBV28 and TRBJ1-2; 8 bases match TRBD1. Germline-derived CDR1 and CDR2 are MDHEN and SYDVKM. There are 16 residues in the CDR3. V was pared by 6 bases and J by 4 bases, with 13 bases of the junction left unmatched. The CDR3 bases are TGTGCCAGCAGAAGAGACAGGGGTGCTTCGGGCTATGGCTACACCTTC. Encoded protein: CASRRDRGASGYGYTF.

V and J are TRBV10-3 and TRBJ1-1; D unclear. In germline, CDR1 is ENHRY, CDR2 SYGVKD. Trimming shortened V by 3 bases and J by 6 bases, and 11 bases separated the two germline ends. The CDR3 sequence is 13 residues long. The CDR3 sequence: CAISDSVNPEAFF. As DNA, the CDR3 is TGTGCCATCAGTGATTCAGTAAACCCTGAAGCTTTCTTT.

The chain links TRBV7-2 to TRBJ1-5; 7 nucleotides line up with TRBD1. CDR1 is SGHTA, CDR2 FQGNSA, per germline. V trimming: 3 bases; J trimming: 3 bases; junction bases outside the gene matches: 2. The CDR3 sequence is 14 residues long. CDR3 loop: CASSFQGDNQPQHF. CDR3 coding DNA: TGTGCCAGCAGCTTTCAGGGGGACAATCAGCCCCAGCATTTT.

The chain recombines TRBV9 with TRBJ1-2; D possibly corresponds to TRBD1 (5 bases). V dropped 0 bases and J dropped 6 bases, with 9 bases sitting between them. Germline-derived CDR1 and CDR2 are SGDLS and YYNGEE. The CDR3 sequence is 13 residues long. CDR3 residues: CASSVGREDGYTF. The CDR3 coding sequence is TGTGCCAGCAGCGTAGGCAGGGAAGATGGCTACACCTTC.

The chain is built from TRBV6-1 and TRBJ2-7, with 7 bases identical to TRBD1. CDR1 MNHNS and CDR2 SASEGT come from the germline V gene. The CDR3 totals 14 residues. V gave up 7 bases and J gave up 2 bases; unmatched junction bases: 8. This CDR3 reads CASTPSGTAYEQYF. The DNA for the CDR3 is TGTGCCAGCACGCCCTCCGGGACAGCCTACGAGCAGTACTTC.

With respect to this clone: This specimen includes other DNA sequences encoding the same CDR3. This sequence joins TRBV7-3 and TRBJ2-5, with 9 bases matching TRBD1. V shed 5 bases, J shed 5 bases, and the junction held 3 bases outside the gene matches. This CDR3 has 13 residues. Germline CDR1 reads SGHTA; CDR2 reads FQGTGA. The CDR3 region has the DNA TGTGCCAGCAGCGCGGGACAGGGCGAGACCCAGTACTTC. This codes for CASSAGQGETQYF. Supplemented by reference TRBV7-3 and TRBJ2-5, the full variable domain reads GAGVSQTPSNKVTEKGKYVELRCDPISGHTALYWYRQSLGQGPEFLIYFQGTGAADDSGLPNDRFFAVRPEGSVSTLKIQRTERGDSAVYLCASSAGQGETQYFGPGTRLLVL.

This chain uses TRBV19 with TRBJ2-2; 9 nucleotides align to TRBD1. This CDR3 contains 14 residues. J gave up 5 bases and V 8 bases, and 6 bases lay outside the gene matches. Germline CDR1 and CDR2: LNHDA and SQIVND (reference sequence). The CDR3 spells CASHTGGRTGELFF. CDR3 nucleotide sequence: TGTGCCAGTCATACAGGGGGCCGGACCGGGGAGCTGTTTTTT.

CDR3 sequence: CASRPTGANEKLFF. The CDR3 DNA follows: TGTGCCAGCAGGCCGACAGGGGCTAATGAAAAACTGTTTTTT. The V gene is TRBV9, the J gene TRBJ1-4; 8 nucleotides align to TRBD1. The CDR3 covers 14 residues. Germline V gene lookup returns CDR1 SGDLS and CDR2 YYNGEE. V was clipped by 5 bases and J by 3 bases; unmatched bases: 3.

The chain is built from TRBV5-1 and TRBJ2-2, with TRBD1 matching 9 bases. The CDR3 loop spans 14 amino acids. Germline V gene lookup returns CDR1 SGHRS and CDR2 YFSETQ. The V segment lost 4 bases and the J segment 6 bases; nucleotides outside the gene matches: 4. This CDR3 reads CASSRDRESGELFF. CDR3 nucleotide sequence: TGCGCCAGCAGCAGGGACAGGGAGTCCGGGGAGCTGTTTTTT.

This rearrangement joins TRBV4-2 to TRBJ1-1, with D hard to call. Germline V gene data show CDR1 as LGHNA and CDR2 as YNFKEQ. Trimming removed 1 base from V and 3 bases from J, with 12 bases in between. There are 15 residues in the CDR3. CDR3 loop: CASSQAKRSHTEAFF. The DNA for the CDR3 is TGTGCCAGCAGCCAAGCAAAGCGCAGCCACACTGAAGCTTTCTTT.